This T cell receptor (beta chain) originates from a study of T-cell reconstitution after alpha-beta-depleted transplantation in children. Construction of the TCRbeta library involved unique molecular identifiers. TCRdb analysed the PCR reads with MiXCR anew, one entry per CDR3 protein. The data show approximately 400,000 distinct CDR3 sequences, 16% seen once. J lost 6 bases, V lost 4 bases, and 12 bases had no gene match. CDR3 size: 17 residues. The V gene's germline CDR1 is SEHNR and CDR2 FQNEAQ (reference sequence). The chain recombines TRBV7-9 with TRBJ1-5; 10 nucleotides agree with TRBD1. The sample was PBMCs, mostly from graft donor cells, taken 360 days after TCRalphabeta/CD19-depleted stem cell transplant. This sequence originates from a boy in the first two years of life who had a stem cell transplant for Wiskott-Aldrich syndrome, so the T cells may come from the graft donor. CDR3 bases: TGTGCCAGCAGCTCCATAGAGGGGACAGGGGACTTTCAGCCCCAGCATTTT. Translating it yields CASSSIEGTGDFQPQHF.